This TCR beta chain is drawn from a study of blood T cells in healthy people across ages (dated by TCRdb to between 2014 and 2017). As for the study more broadly: In model experiments, template switching captured about one uniquely barcoded TCR beta cDNA molecule for every two T cells. Age-related changes in TCR beta repertoire diversity were measured in the study by deep sequencing normalized with unique cDNA molecular identifiers. Four age groups were formed from the donors: young (average approximately 16 years), middle-aged (less than 40), aged (roughly 59) and long-lived (around 80). To avoid experimental bias, donors of different ages were randomly spread across the sequencing lanes. Using the same blood draw, the study looked at two additional independent replicas of 1 million unique cDNA reads for two donors, one aged 18 to 30 and the other aged 80 or older. Results and caveats for the whole study, not just this receptor: Observed TCR beta diversity per million T cells fell roughly linearly with age, and a significant reduction was already apparent by age roughly 40. The long-lived group showed more naive CD4+ T cells, fewer expanded clones and increased TCR diversity than the aged group, suggesting age selection. Because the CMV infection status of the donors was unknown, age-related changes in expanded clonotypes may potentially have been confounded. Total diversity estimates from one million sequenced T cells were considered lower bounds and underestimates. Because profiling used bulk unsorted PBMCs, naive and antigen-experienced compartments could not be compared conclusively. There was a strong correlation between observed TCR beta diversity and the percentage of naive T cells measured by flow cytometry.

Library creation used 5' RACE. Data came from an Illumina HiSeq 2500. A second PCR of roughly 7 to 11 cycles was performed with a sample-barcoded 5' primer and a J-beta primer mix. A unique molecular identifier was introduced onto each TCR beta cDNA molecule by a template-switch 5' adaptor carrying 12 random nucleotides. Each sample yielded at least 2.5 million CDR3-containing paired-end reads. The Mint cDNA synthesis kit, primed by a TRBC-specific oligonucleotide, was used to synthesize first-strand cDNA from all RNA. Following uracil-DNA glycosylase treatment, all cDNA underwent a first 18-cycle PCR with the universal primers M1SS and BC2_uni_R. From the authors' description of their analysis: For normalization, 1 million high-quality reads, each with a distinct molecular identifier, were randomly selected from each sample. Reads sharing molecular identifiers were discarded rather than binned into consensus sequences. MiTCR, run with a Q25 quality threshold and the strictest error-elimination algorithm, handled CDR3 identification, clonotype clustering and error correction. A nonparametric unseen species model using Euler transformation provided a lower-bound estimate of total TCR beta diversity. Starting from the raw public reads, TCRdb applied fastp trimming at Q25, assembled clones with MiXCR and retained in-frame beta chains. Merged by CDR3 protein, the rows form single entries marked with the most common genes and DNA. These V and J calls derive from TCRdb rather than the authors' analysis. This sample gives roughly 1,800,000 distinct CDR3 sequences in total; about 50% of them show up just once. Roughly 2.1% of the sample goes to the ten largest clones.

Systemically healthy Caucasian individuals from Russia, over 30 in total and aged roughly 6 to 100 years, were included as donors. Approximately 11 milliliters of peripheral blood were drawn from each donor into EDTA-treated Vacutainer tubes. Ficoll-Paque density-gradient centrifugation was used to isolate PBMCs, with at least 6 million obtained per sample. Trizol reagent was used to extract total RNA from PBMCs, with at least 5 micrograms per sample. Naive CD45RAhigh/CD27high T cell percentages were measured by flow cytometry on a PBMC aliquot from every donor. V is shortened by 7 bases, J by 0 bases, and the region joining them spans 16 bases. Including cysteine and phenylalanine, the CDR3 has 15 amino acids. The CDR3 DNA has 45 bases and is translated from base 1. Based on the germline V gene, the CDR1 and CDR2 sequences are SNHLY and FYNNEI. Concerning this clonotype itself: No antigen is known for it. No much larger clonotype is one base removed from it; base qualities were not supplied.

The chain couples TRBV2 to TRBJ2-7, and the D gene may be TRBD2, 5 bases matching. This sequence originates from a woman aged 40 to 50 in good health. The specimen was blood. CDR3 protein: CASIEGGRSSYEQYF. The bases are TGTGCCAGCATCGAGGGCGGCCGAAGCTCCTACGAGCAGTACTTC. Where the CDR3 stops, the reference TRBV2 and TRBJ2-7 genes take over; the full variable domain is EPEVTQTPSHQVTQMGQEVILRCVPISNHLYFYWYRQILGQKVEFLVSFYNNEISEKSEIFDDQFSVERPDGSNFTLKIRSTKLEDSAMYFCASIEGGRSSYEQYFGPGTRLTVT.